The 24 T cell receptor beta chains listed next were all sequenced from one sample in a study of cytomegalovirus exposure and HLA in healthy donors. The PCR was carried out with 60 Vbeta primers and 13 Jbeta primers. The data were produced by immunoSEQ multiplex PCR, yet TCRdb's version contains in-frame clones alone and is incomplete. Among 100,000 to 150,000 clones, 10% to 13% were seen once, and the ten largest hold roughly 4.6%. The sequencing sample was made of PBMCs. The receptor set was obtained from a woman younger than 30 in good health and CMV-seropositive.

This chain joins TRBV5-6 and TRBJ1-2; 7 bases map to TRBD1. The CDR3 totals 15 residues. Germline-derived CDR1 and CDR2 are SGHDT and YYEEEE. Trimming at V came to 4 bases and at J to 3 bases, leaving 9 bases not matched to a gene. The CDR3 DNA reads as TGTGCCAGCAGCCCGCCCCGGGGACAGCACTATGGCTACACCTTC. As protein: CASSPPRGQHYGYTF.

The chain uses TRBV19 and TRBJ2-5; weak D call: TRBD2 (6 bases). The CDR3 has 15 residues. From germline, CDR1 is LNHDA and CDR2 SQIVND (reference sequence). V lost 0 bases, J lost 5 bases, and 13 bases lay in between. CDR3 amino acids: CASSIDNYGSETQYF. The CDR3 DNA sequence: TGTGCCAGTAGTATAGATAACTACGGGAGCGAGACCCAGTACTTC.

This clone was observed a handful of times. The rearrangement links TRBV30 to TRBJ2-5; 7 bases line up with TRBD1. The J call is in doubt because the DNA end fits TRBJ2-7 better. This CDR3 is built from 12 residues. Per the germline V gene, CDR1 is GTSNPN and CDR2 is SVGIG (reference sequence). CDR3 region: CAWSWDSYEQYF. The CDR3 DNA reads as TGTGCCTGGAGCTGGGACAGCTACGAGCAGTACTTC.

This clone was observed a handful of times. The chain joins TRBV19 to TRBJ1-1, with D tentatively TRBD1 (6 bases). The V gene's germline CDR1 is LNHDA and CDR2 SQIVND (reference sequence). V was cut by 4 bases and J by 0 bases, with 12 bases left in between. CDR3 length: 15 amino acids. In DNA, the CDR3 is TGTGCCAGTAGTAAACAGGGTGGCGTGAACACTGAAGCTTTCTTT. It is translated as CASSKQGGVNTEAFF.

The chain has TRBV7-6 and TRBJ1-2; 7 bases are shared with TRBD1. The junction had 4 bases not matched to a gene; V was cut back by 5 bases and J by 4 bases. The length of the CDR3 is 13 residues. The germline gives CDR1 SGHVS, CDR2 FNYEAQ. DNA of the CDR3: TGTGCCAGCAGCCTAGGGGGCTCCTATGGCTACACCTTC. This encodes CASSLGGSYGYTF.

This clone has more than one count but fewer than ten. This rearrangement joins TRBV7-9 to TRBJ2-4; the D gene is possibly TRBD2 (6 bases). The CDR3 extends over 14 amino acids. Germline-derived CDR1 and CDR2 are SEHNR and FQNEAQ (reference sequence). Trimming removed 3 bases at V and 7 bases at J, with 13 bases between. The DNA of the CDR3 is TGTGCCAGCAGCTTGGGGGAAGGAGGGAACATTCAGTACTTC. It specifies CASSLGEGGNIQYF.

The gene calls are TRBV5-1 and TRBJ2-1; D possibly corresponds to TRBD1 (6 bases). CDR1 SGHRS and CDR2 YFSETQ come from the germline V gene. CDR3 length: 15 residues. V lost 2 bases and J 4 bases, leaving 13 bases between the germline ends. The chain's CDR3 is CASSFVQGIYNEQFF. DNA for the CDR3: TGCGCCAGCAGCTTCGTGCAGGGGATTTACAATGAGCAGTTCTTC. Drawing the rest from reference TRBV5-1 and TRBJ2-1, the complete variable domain is KAGVTQTPRYLIKTRGQQVTLSCSPISGHRSVSWYQQTPGQGLQFLFEYFSETQRNKGNFPGRFSGRQFSNSRSEMNVSTLELGDSALYLCASSFVQGIYNEQFFGPGTRLTVL.

This chain joins TRBV19 and TRBJ2-2, with D hard to call. CDR3 length equals 13 residues. Germline V gene data show CDR1 as LNHDA and CDR2 as SQIVND (reference sequence). Trimming removed 7 bases at V and 7 bases at J, with 13 bases between. The DNA of the CDR3 is TGTGCCAGTATCAAGAGTGCCGTCGGGGAGCTGTTTTTT. This gives the protein CASIKSAVGELFF.

This clone was seen repeatedly, ten times or more. This chain joins TRBV29-1 and TRBJ2-7, with 8 bases that match TRBD1. The CDR3 consists of 14 residues. The J segment lost 2 bases and the V segment lost 7 bases, leaving 10 bases of the junction unmatched. Germline lookup yields CDR1 SQVTM and CDR2 ANQGSEA. In nucleotides, the CDR3 is TGCAGCGCCCTAGGCGGGACAGGTACCTACGAGCAGTACTTC. As protein: CSALGGTGTYEQYF.

This chain joins TRBV30 and TRBJ1-2; D remains unclear. CDR1 is GTSNPN, CDR2 SVGIG, per germline (reference sequence). The CDR3 loop spans 13 amino acids. V gave up 0 bases and J gave up 7 bases, with 12 bases separating them. CDR3 sequence reads: CAWSVGGGSGYTF. The CDR3 nucleotides are TGTGCCTGGAGTGTAGGCGGTGGAAGTGGCTACACCTTC.

This sequence joins TRBV10-3 and TRBJ2-3, with 8 bases that match TRBD1. Germline CDR1 reads ENHRY; CDR2 reads SYGVKD. V lost 6 bases and J lost 4; bases outside the gene matches: 6. The CDR3 sequence is 14 residues long. The CDR3: CAIRGQGQADTQYF. In DNA form, the CDR3 reads TGTGCCATCAGAGGACAGGGACAGGCAGATACGCAGTATTTT.

This clone has more than one count but fewer than ten. This chain uses TRBV30 with TRBJ2-5; D unclear. Near its end, the DNA agrees better with TRBJ2-7, so the J call may be wrong. The CDR3 has 10 residues. Germline V gives CDR1 GTSNPN, CDR2 SVGIG (reference sequence). CDR3 sequence (DNA): TGTGCCTGGAGTCGATACGAGCAGTACTTC. It translates to CAWSRYEQYF.

The chain uses TRBV5-1 and TRBJ1-2; tentatively, D is TRBD1 (6 bases). The CDR3 sequence is 14 residues long. The germline gives CDR1 SGHRS, CDR2 YFSETQ. With 0 bases removed from V and 0 bases from J, the gap between germline ends came to 6 bases. The DNA of the CDR3 is TGCGCCAGCAGCTTGGGGACAGCTAACTATGGCTACACCTTC. It encodes CASSLGTANYGYTF.

The rearrangement uses TRBV12-5 and TRBJ2-2; D gene unclear. Germline CDR1 and CDR2: LGHNT and FRNRAP. The CDR3 runs to 14 residues. Deletions cut 6 bases from V and 8 bases from J, with 16 bases between. CDR3 region: CASGSLSFWGELFF. DNA of the CDR3: TGTGCTAGTGGGTCCTTGAGCTTTTGGGGGGAGCTGTTTTTT.

This clone was observed a handful of times. The CDR3 here is CASSKVGCWTSGYNEQFF. CDR3 bases: TGTGCCAGCAGCAAAGTCGGTTGTTGGACTAGCGGATACAATGAGCAGTTCTTC. The chain couples TRBV21-1 to TRBJ2-1; the table's D call, TRBD2, was not checked against the DNA. TRBV21-1 is labeled a pseudogene. The CDR3 is 18 amino acids.

This clone turned up a few times. The genes are TRBV6-5 and TRBJ2-7; D unresolved. V lost 0 bases and J lost 0, with 9 bases in between. The CDR3 runs 15 residues. Germline V gene data show CDR1 as MNHEY and CDR2 as SVGAGI. CDR3 region: CASSYSAGPSYEQYF. As DNA, the CDR3 is TGTGCCAGCAGTTACTCAGCAGGCCCCTCCTACGAGCAGTACTTC.

The V call is TRBV6-5, the J call TRBJ1-1; D is ambiguous. The V gene lost 2 bases and the J gene lost 0 bases, with 10 bases spanning the gap. The CDR3 length is 15 residues. The germline V gene encodes CDR1 MNHEY and CDR2 SVGAGI. CDR3 nucleotides: TGTGCCAGCAGTTACGGTGTAGCTATGAACACTGAAGCTTTCTTT. As protein: CASSYGVAMNTEAFF.

There are a few counts of this clone. The gene calls are TRBV14 and TRBJ2-3; TRBD1 might be the D (6 bases). Germline CDR1 SGHDN, CDR2 FVKESK. The CDR3 contains 13 residues. V was clipped by 4 bases and J by 6 bases, with 11 bases between them. CDR3 DNA sequence: TGTGCCAGCAGCCGAGGAACAGGGGATACGCAGTATTTT. It is translated as CASSRGTGDTQYF.

This clone was found a few times. This chain connects TRBV11-3 to TRBJ2-1, with 10 bases aligning to TRBD2. The J segment lost 4 bases and the V segment lost 1 base, leaving 4 bases of the junction unmatched. CDR1 and CDR2 from the germline V gene are SGHNT and YENEEA. The CDR3 is 16 residues long. The CDR3 region has the DNA TGTGCCAGCAGCTTAGGGGGACTAGCGAGATACAATGAGCAGTTCTTC. It translates to CASSLGGLARYNEQFF.

The chain recombines TRBV4-1 with TRBJ1-2, with 7 bases lining up with TRBD1. V dropped 1 base and J dropped 4; count of bases not matched to a gene: 6. The CDR3 sequence is 15 residues long. The V gene's germline CDR1 is MGHRA and CDR2 YSYEKL. CDR3: CASSQVEAGGYGYTF. CDR3 nucleotides: TGCGCCAGCAGCCAAGTCGAGGCAGGGGGCTATGGCTACACCTTC.

This clone was found once. The chain uses TRBV5-4 and TRBJ2-2; the match to TRBD1 covers 7 bases. Germline CDR1 and CDR2: SGHNT and YYREEE (reference sequence). V trimming: 9 bases; J trimming: 1 base; junction bases outside the gene matches: 9. This CDR3 is 15 amino acids long. The CDR3 here is CATLKGTENTGELFF. The CDR3 bases are TGTGCCACCTTAAAGGGGACAGAGAACACCGGGGAGCTGTTTTTT.

V is TRBV5-6 and J is TRBJ1-2; TRBD1 aligns across 11 bases. The CDR3 is 15 residues long. Unmatched junction bases numbered 7, after V lost 5 bases and J lost 4 bases. In germline, CDR1 is SGHDT, CDR2 YYEEEE. In nucleotides, the CDR3 is TGTGCCAGCAGAGATGGACAGGGGGCGATCTATGGCTACACCTTC. It translates to CASRDGQGAIYGYTF.

This chain connects TRBV14 to TRBJ2-3, with D maybe TRBD1 (5 bases). Trimming shortened V by 4 bases and J by 0 bases, and 11 bases separated the two germline ends. This CDR3 spans 15 amino acids. The germline V gene has CDR1 SGHDN and CDR2 FVKESK. The CDR3 nucleotides are TGTGCCAGCAGCCCCAGGGTTGGAAGCACAGATACGCAGTATTTT. Translated, it gives CASSPRVGSTDTQYF.

This clone was counted a few times. The chain carries TRBV29-1 and TRBJ2-1; 8 nucleotides agree with TRBD1. J was trimmed by 8 bases and V by 8 bases; bases with no gene match: 8. This CDR3 contains 12 residues. Germline loops: CDR1 SQVTM, CDR2 ANQGSEA. The CDR3 region is CSTRTGNDEQFF. DNA of the CDR3: TGCAGCACAAGGACAGGGAACGATGAGCAGTTCTTC.